This TCR beta chain stems from a study of blood T cell repertoires in COVID-19 (dated by TCRdb to 2018 to 2020). About the study as a whole: Samples covering the acute and convalescent phases of COVID-19 were provided by collaborators in the United States, Italy and Spain. The repertoires were made available in a free public database intended to serve as a resource for research on the immune response to SARS-CoV-2. HLA class I and class II types, where available, came from metadata supplied by the sample provider rather than from assay-based typing. The samples were drawn from two sources: the first 160 participants of the ongoing ImmuneRACE study, and 1,254 subjects contributed by 6 global collaborators. The prospective study material was composed of cDNA or gDNA derived from T cells, B-cell-depleted T cells, or PBMCs. Subjects who had been exposed to COVID-19, were actively infected with it, or had recovered from it provided the deeply sampled blood TCRbeta repertoires that made up the dataset. The sample metadata nearly always contained a de-identified subject ID, COVID-19 status, age in years and sex. General conclusions and limits of the study: The amount of clinical and demographic metadata varied by source and participant and was provided uncurated.

The immunoSEQ Assay, a bias-controlled multiplex PCR, was used to amplify TCRbeta CDR3 regions from genomic DNA. Regarding the original processing steps: Nucleated cell counts per sample were estimated from amplification of reference gene primers within the assay. Sequence reads were collapsed and filtered to measure the absolute abundance of every unique TCRbeta CDR3 rearrangement. Productive Simpson clonality was computed per sample as the square root of Simpson's diversity index over productive rearrangements. TCRdb stores this immuneACCESS table with in-frame sequences only. Part of the clones is absent; in the studies checked, under half of the shortfall reflects unresolved V genes, and no reason is known for the rest. The V and J calls and clone size come from that table; D and trimming were worked out from the DNA. The sample table holds around 120,000 clones, of which approximately 87% were seen once. The top ten clones comprise 25% to 30% of the sample.

Whole blood was collected in K2EDTA tubes by collaborating institutions according to the institutions' own protocols. For TCRbeta analysis, collaborator samples were shipped as frozen whole blood, as isolated PBMCs, or as DNA extracted from either sample type. As encoded in the germline V gene, CDR1 is MDHEN while CDR2 is SYDVKM. The CDR3 covers 15 residues, taking in both the cysteine and the phenylalanine. CDR3 DNA only is kept here, 45 bases in frame from base 1. Relative to germline, V is missing 7 bases and J is missing 9 bases, with 14 bases of the junction outside any gene match. As regards this clone: It has no known antigen specificity. The record has no base qualities; no much larger clone is one base away.

The rearranged chain carries TRBV28 and TRBJ2-7, and TRBD2 aligns with 11 junction nucleotides. Specimen: peripheral blood. The sequence was obtained from an older woman with acute or convalescent COVID-19. This receptor has the CDR3 CASTVLGLADRGQYF. Read as DNA, the sequence is TGTGCCAGCACTGTTCTGGGACTAGCGGACCGGGGGCAGTACTTC.